These T cell receptor beta chains were read from a single sample in a study of immune heterogeneity within non-small cell lung tumors. TCRdb recomputed calls from the multiplex PCR reads with MiXCR, one row per CDR3 protein. This repertoire shows some 10,000 distinct CDR3 sequences, under 30% found once; its top ten account for roughly 8.1%. Sequencing used lung tumor tissue. Receptors were obtained from a woman aged 55-69 years with non-small cell lung cancer. CDR3s leave out the opening cysteine and the closing phenylalanine or tryptophan.

j_call: TRBJ1-5; v_call: TRBV19; cdr3_length: 13; cdr3_aa: ATVDQALSNQPQH
j_call: TRBJ2-1; v_call: TRBV4-3; cdr3_length: 13; cdr3_aa: ASSQNSGAGGKQF
j_call: TRBJ2-3; v_call: TRBV10-3; cdr3_length: 12; cdr3_aa: AISGRAAGDTQY
j_call: TRBJ2-7; v_call: TRBV6-1; cdr3_length: 13; cdr3_aa: ASSEAGLVSYEQY
j_call: TRBJ2-3; v_call: TRBV7-3; cdr3_length: 12; cdr3_aa: ASSSQGGLDTQY
j_call: TRBJ1-2; v_call: TRBV28; cdr3_length: 11; cdr3_aa: ASSSRGFYGYT
j_call: TRBJ2-7; v_call: TRBV3-1; cdr3_length: 12; cdr3_aa: ASSQKQGAVEQY
j_call: TRBJ2-7; v_call: TRBV6-2/TRBV6-3; cdr3_length: 12; cdr3_aa: ASSTRDSSYEQY
j_call: TRBJ1-1; v_call: TRBV19; cdr3_length: 14; cdr3_aa: ASSMGQSRVGTEAF
j_call: TRBJ2-1; v_call: TRBV2; cdr3_length: 11; cdr3_aa: ASRPPGPGEQF
j_call: TRBJ1-6; v_call: TRBV11-2; cdr3_length: 10; cdr3_aa: ASSLVDSPLH
j_call: TRBJ2-7; v_call: TRBV28; cdr3_length: 12; cdr3_aa: ASSTPAIVYEQY
j_call: TRBJ2-1; v_call: TRBV19; cdr3_length: 14; cdr3_aa: ASSKLDPSSYNEQF
j_call: TRBJ2-7; v_call: TRBV7-2; cdr3_length: 12; cdr3_aa: ASSLDQGAYEQY
j_call: NA; v_call: TRBV2; cdr3_length: 10; cdr3_aa: ASIVPLGEQF
j_call: TRBJ2-4; v_call: TRBV20-1; cdr3_length: 14; cdr3_aa: SAPWFTVGAKNIQY
j_call: TRBJ1-3; v_call: TRBV12-3/TRBV12-4; cdr3_length: 14; cdr3_aa: ASSPLGVSSGNTIY
j_call: TRBJ1-2; v_call: TRBV7-2; cdr3_length: 12; cdr3_aa: ASSLTGGVYGYT
j_call: TRBJ2-7; v_call: TRBV28; cdr3_length: 13; cdr3_aa: ASTPGDRVSHEQY
j_call: TRBJ1-1; v_call: TRBV30; cdr3_length: 13; cdr3_aa: AWRKPGPSNTEAF
j_call: TRBJ2-1; v_call: TRBV10-3; cdr3_length: 10; cdr3_aa: AISELDNEQF